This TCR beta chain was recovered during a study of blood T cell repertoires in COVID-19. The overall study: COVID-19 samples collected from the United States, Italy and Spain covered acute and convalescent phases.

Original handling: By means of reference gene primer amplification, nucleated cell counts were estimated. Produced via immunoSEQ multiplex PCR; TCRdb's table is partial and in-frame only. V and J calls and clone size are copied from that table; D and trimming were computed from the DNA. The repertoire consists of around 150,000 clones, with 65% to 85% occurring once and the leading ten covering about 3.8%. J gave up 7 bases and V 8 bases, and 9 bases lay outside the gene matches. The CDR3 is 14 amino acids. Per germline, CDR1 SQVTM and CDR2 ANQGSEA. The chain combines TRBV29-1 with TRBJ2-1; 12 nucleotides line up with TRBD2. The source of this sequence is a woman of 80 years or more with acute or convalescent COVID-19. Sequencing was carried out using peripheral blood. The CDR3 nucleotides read TGCAGCTCGACGACTAGCGGGGGATCGAATGAGCAGTTCTTC. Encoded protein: CSSTTSGGSNEQFF.